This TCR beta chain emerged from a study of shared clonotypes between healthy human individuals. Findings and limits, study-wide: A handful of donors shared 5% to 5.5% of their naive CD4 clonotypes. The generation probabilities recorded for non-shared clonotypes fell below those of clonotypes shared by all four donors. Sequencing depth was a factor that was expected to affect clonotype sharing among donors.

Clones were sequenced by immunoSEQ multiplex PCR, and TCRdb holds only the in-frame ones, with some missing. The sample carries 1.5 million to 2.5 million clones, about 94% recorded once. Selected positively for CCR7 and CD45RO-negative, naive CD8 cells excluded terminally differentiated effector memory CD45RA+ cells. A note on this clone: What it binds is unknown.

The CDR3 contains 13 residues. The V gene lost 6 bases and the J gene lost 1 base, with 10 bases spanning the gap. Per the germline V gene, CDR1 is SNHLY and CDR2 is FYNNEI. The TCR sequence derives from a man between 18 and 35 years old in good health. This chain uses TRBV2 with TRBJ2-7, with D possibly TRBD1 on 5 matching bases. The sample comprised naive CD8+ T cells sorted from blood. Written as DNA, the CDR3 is TGTGCCAGCAGGGAACAGGATTCCTACGAGCAGTACTTC. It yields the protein CASREQDSYEQYF.